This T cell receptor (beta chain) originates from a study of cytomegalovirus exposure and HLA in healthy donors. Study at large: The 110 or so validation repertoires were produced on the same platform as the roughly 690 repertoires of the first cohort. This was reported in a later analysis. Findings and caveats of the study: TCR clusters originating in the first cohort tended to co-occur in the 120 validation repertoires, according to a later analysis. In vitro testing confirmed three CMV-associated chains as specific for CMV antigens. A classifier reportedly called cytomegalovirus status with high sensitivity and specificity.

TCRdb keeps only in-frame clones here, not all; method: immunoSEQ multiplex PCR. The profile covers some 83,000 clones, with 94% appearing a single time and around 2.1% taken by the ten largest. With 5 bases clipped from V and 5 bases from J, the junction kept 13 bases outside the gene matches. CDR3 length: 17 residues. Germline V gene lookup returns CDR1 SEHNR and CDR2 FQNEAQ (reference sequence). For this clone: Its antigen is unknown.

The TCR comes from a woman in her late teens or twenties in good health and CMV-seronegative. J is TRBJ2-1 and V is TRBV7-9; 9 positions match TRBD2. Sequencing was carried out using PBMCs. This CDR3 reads CASSTNTGLAENNEQFF. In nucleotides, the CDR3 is TGTGCCAGCAGCACCAACACGGGACTAGCCGAAAACAATGAGCAGTTCTTC.